Below are 19 T cell receptor beta chains sequenced from a single sample in a study of blood T cell repertoires in COVID-19. TCRdb's copy holds only in-frame clones and misses some; the assay was immunoSEQ multiplex PCR. The sample records roughly 220,000 clones, 88% being singletons. The sample was PBMCs or T cells enriched from blood (not recorded which). All receptors derive from a woman in her 30s who had recovered from COVID-19.

The V and J genes are TRBV6-2 or TRBV6-3 and TRBJ2-1, with 9 bases that match TRBD2. The V gene end was trimmed by 2 bases and the J gene end by 5 bases; junction bases not matched to a gene: 7. Germline V CDR1 and CDR2: MNHEY, SVGEGT. The CDR3 loop spans 16 amino acids. Written as DNA, the CDR3 is TGTGCCAGCAGTTACCGCCCTAGCGGGATGGACAATGAGCAGTTCTTC. It encodes CASSYRPSGMDNEQFF.

J is TRBJ1-6 and V is TRBV7-6; maybe TRBD1 (5 bases). The CDR3 has 15 residues. Per the germline V gene, CDR1 is SGHVS and CDR2 is FNYEAQ. V lost 1 base, J lost 6 bases, and 10 bases lay in between. The CDR3 reads CASSLVQGRNSPLHF. Written as DNA, the CDR3 is TGTGCCAGCAGCTTAGTGCAGGGCCGTAATTCACCCCTCCACTTT.

This rearrangement joins TRBV12-2 to TRBJ1-1. TRBV12-2 constitutes a pseudogene. This CDR3 has 22 residues. DNA of the CDR3: TGTGCAAGTCGCTTTGGTGGTGACCAGATTCGGGGAGCGGAACGAAAGAACACTGAAGCTTTCTTT. It specifies CASRFGGDQIRGAERKNTEAFF.

The chain recombines TRBV3-1 (or the pseudogene TRBV3-2) with TRBJ1-5; 10 nucleotides line up with TRBD1. The junction had 3 bases not matched to a gene; V was cut back by 3 bases and J by 1 base. Germline lookup yields CDR1 LGHDT and CDR2 YNNKEL (reference sequence). This CDR3 has 16 residues. The CDR3 coding sequence is TGTGCCAGCAGCCATGGACAGGGGGTAAGCAATCAGCCCCAGCATTTT. Its protein is CASSHGQGVSNQPQHF.

CDR3 sequence reads: CASSPGTYPQPQHF. The CDR3 DNA follows: TGTGCCAGTAGTCCTGGGACATACCCTCAGCCCCAGCATTTT. V gene TRBV19 combines with J gene TRBJ1-5; D possibly corresponds to TRBD1 (6 bases). V lost 5 bases to trimming and J lost 6 bases, with 14 bases between them. Germline V gives CDR1 LNHDA, CDR2 SQIVND (reference sequence). This CDR3 has 14 amino acids.

The J gene is TRBJ1-2, the V gene TRBV10-3; no clear D gene. Germline V CDR1 and CDR2: ENHRY, SYGVKD. The V gene lost 4 bases and the J gene lost 5 bases, with 5 bases spanning the gap. This CDR3 comprises 11 residues. CDR3 DNA sequence: TGTGCCATCAGTGCCGAGTATGGCTACACCTTC. This gives the protein CAISAEYGYTF.

The rearrangement links TRBV12-3 or TRBV12-4 to TRBJ1-5; no reliable D call. Deletions cut 3 bases from V and 7 bases from J, with 10 bases between. The length of the CDR3 is 13 residues. The CDR3: CASSFGPGQPQHF. The CDR3, as DNA: TGTGCCAGCAGTTTTGGACCGGGACAGCCCCAGCATTTT.

The chain is built from TRBV7-8 and TRBJ2-3; TRBD2 agrees at 11 bases. This CDR3 spans 16 amino acids. With 5 bases clipped from V and 0 bases from J, the junction kept 4 bases outside the gene matches. Germline assignment: CDR1 SGHVS and CDR2 FQNEAQ. The CDR3 DNA reads as TGTGCCAGCAGCGGACTAGCGGGCCTTAGCACAGATACGCAGTATTTT. Protein product: CASSGLAGLSTDTQYF.

The chain has TRBV7-9 and TRBJ2-1; TRBD2 agrees at 7 bases. The CDR3 runs 17 residues. The J segment lost 5 bases and the V segment lost 3 bases, leaving 13 bases of the junction unmatched. CDR1 is SEHNR and CDR2 is FQNEAQ in the germline V gene (reference sequence). CDR3 region: CASSFGSGGGLNNEQFF. The CDR3 coding sequence is TGTGCCAGCAGCTTCGGGTCGGGCGGGGGATTAAACAATGAGCAGTTCTTC.

The genes are TRBV10-3 and TRBJ2-7; TRBD1 aligns across 8 bases. The length of the CDR3 is 14 residues. The trim removed 8 bases at V and 2 bases at J, leaving 8 bases unmatched. The V gene's germline CDR1 is ENHRY and CDR2 SYGVKD. Written as DNA, the CDR3 is TGTGCCATCTCATTAGGGGACAGGACCTACGAGCAGTACTTC. This encodes CAISLGDRTYEQYF.

The V and J genes are TRBV25-1 and TRBJ1-1; 7 bases match TRBD1. CDR1 MGHDK and CDR2 SYGVNS come from the germline V gene. The CDR3 sequence is 14 residues long. V shed 7 bases and J 9 bases; nucleotides not matched to a gene: 14. The CDR3 DNA is TGTGCCAGCAAAAGGGACAGCCTAAGTTCTCAAGCTTTCTTT. This codes for CASKRDSLSSQAFF.

The V gene is TRBV2, the J gene TRBJ2-1; TRBD2 agrees at 7 bases. After removal of 6 bases from V and 0 bases from J, the junction contained 2 bases not matched to a gene. Germline V CDR1 and CDR2: SNHLY, FYNNEI. This CDR3 spans 14 amino acids. The CDR3 coding sequence is TGTGCCAGCAGCCGGGACTACTCCTACAATGAGCAGTTCTTC. This gives the protein CASSRDYSYNEQFF.

The chain is built from TRBV6-5 and TRBJ2-3; TRBD1 matches 8 bases. Germline V CDR1 and CDR2: MNHEY, SVGAGI. This CDR3 has 13 amino acids. The V gene end was trimmed by 8 bases and the J gene end by 3 bases; junction bases not matched to a gene: 4. CDR3 coding DNA: TGTGCCAGCTACAGGGGGGCTACAGATACGCAGTATTTT. Translation: CASYRGATDTQYF.

The rearrangement joins TRBV3-1 (or the pseudogene TRBV3-2) to TRBJ2-1, with 10 bases aligning to TRBD2. The CDR3 has 15 amino acids. Germline V gene lookup returns CDR1 LGHDT and CDR2 YNNKEL (reference sequence). The J segment lost 9 bases and the V segment lost 1 base, leaving 6 bases of the junction unmatched. The CDR3: CASSQGAVAGGEQFF. The CDR3 coding sequence is TGTGCCAGCAGCCAAGGCGCGGTAGCGGGGGGTGAGCAGTTCTTC.

J is TRBJ2-2 and V is TRBV18, with D possibly matching TRBD2 (6 bases). Germline loops: CDR1 KGHSH, CDR2 LQKENI. The ends were cut back, 0 bases at V and 1 base at J, with 9 bases in the middle. The CDR3 has 16 residues. The CDR3 region is CASSPPAGRNTGELFF. Here the CDR3 DNA reads TGTGCCAGCTCACCACCGGCGGGAAGGAACACCGGGGAGCTGTTTTTT.

The chain uses TRBV4-3 and TRBJ2-5; 8 nucleotides agree with TRBD2. This CDR3 is built from 14 residues. In germline, CDR1 is LGHNA, CDR2 YSLEER. With V trimmed by 0 bases and J by 7 bases, 4 bases remained unmatched. The CDR3 loop reads CASSQDASGGTQYF. CDR3 bases: TGCGCCAGCAGCCAAGACGCAAGCGGGGGGACCCAGTACTTC.

The rearrangement joins TRBV10-3 to TRBJ2-5; 8 bases agree with TRBD1. The ends lost 6 bases at V and 3 bases at J; junction bases unmatched: 18. CDR1 ENHRY and CDR2 SYGVKD come from the germline V gene. This CDR3 region has 18 residues. CDR3 amino acids: CAISPNVAGGAGEETQYF. The CDR3 DNA reads TGTGCCATCAGCCCCAATGTGGCAGGGGGCGCCGGAGAAGAGACCCAGTACTTC.

The rearrangement links TRBV5-1 to TRBJ2-3, with a tentative D call TRBD2 (6 bases). Germline loops: CDR1 SGHRS, CDR2 YFSETQ. With 2 bases removed from V and 0 bases from J, the gap between germline ends came to 13 bases. CDR3 length: 16 amino acids. This CDR3 is CASSFGTFTSTDTQYF. As DNA, the CDR3 is TGCGCCAGCAGCTTCGGGACTTTTACTAGCACAGATACGCAGTATTTT.

V and J are TRBV5-4 and TRBJ2-3; D may be TRBD2 (6 bases). V lost 4 bases, J lost 0 bases, and 15 bases lay in between. Germline CDR1 and CDR2: SGHNT and YYREEE (reference sequence). This CDR3 is built from 16 residues. CDR3 DNA sequence: TGTGCCAGCAGCGAGGGAGGTGCGCCTAGCACAGATACGCAGTATTTT. Its protein is CASSEGGAPSTDTQYF.